Here is one TCR beta chain with its context. The data derive from a study of shared clonotypes between healthy human individuals. Naive CD8 isolation took CD45RO-negative cells positively selected for CCR7 and excluded terminally differentiated effector memory CD45RA+ cells. Sequenced by immunoSEQ multiplex PCR; TCRdb stores in-frame clones only, minus some. In the table there are about 2.2 million clones, around 95% of which are singletons. The CDR3 is 15 amino acids. The V end lost 5 bases, the J end lost 5 bases, and 18 bases lay between the germline ends. In germline, CDR1 is MDHEN, CDR2 SYDVKM. The sequenced material came from naive CD8+ T cells from PBMCs. The chain carries TRBV28 and TRBJ2-5; no reliable D call. This TCR derives from a man between 18 and 35 years old in good health. Some clones in this sample may be carry-over from other donors' samples. For the CDR3, the DNA is TGTGCCAGCAGTCCAAGATCAAAGGCCCTGGAGACCCAGTACTTC. Protein sequence: CASSPRSKALETQYF. The full variable domain, in which reference TRBV28 and TRBJ2-5 provide the parts outside the CDR3, is DVKVTQSSRYLVKRTGEKVFLECVQDMDHENMFWYRQDPGLGLRLIYFSYDVKMKEKGDIPEGYSVSREKKERFSLILESASTNQTSMYLCASSPRSKALETQYFGPGTRLLVL.